The rows below give T cell receptor beta chains drawn from one sample of a study of beta chain features in type 1 diabetes. Clones were sequenced by immunoSEQ multiplex PCR, and TCRdb holds only the in-frame ones, with some missing. The data hold 280,000 or so clones, with approximately 16% observed a single time. The source material was naive CD4+ T cells from blood. All receptors derive from a man aged 18 to 35 with type 1 diabetes. Both conserved end residues are part of each CDR3. D genes are given only for firm matches. Only part of the rows carry a size: once, few, many, or a class if the clone is expanded.

>.|TRBV30|TRBJ1-6|once
TGTGCCTGGAGTCGGGGGGTTAGCAATTCACCCCTCCACTTT
CAWSRGVSNSPLHF
>TRBD2|TRBV11-2|TRBJ2-2|few
TGTGCCAGCAGCTGGCCATTTTTTAGCGGGAAGAACACCGGGGAGCTGTTTTTT
CASSWPFFSGKNTGELFF
>.|TRBV14|TRBJ1-2|.
TGTGCCAGCACTAAAGGGAGGGTTGGTGGCTACACCTTC
CASTKGRVGGYTF
>TRBD2|TRBV29-1|TRBJ2-1|.
TGCAGCGTTGAGGGAGGGGTCAATGAGCAGTTCTTC
CSVEGGVNEQFF
>.|TRBV7-9|TRBJ1-2|few
TGTGCCAGCAACAGGAATGACTATGGCTACACCTTC
CASNRNDYGYTF
>.|TRBV7-2|TRBJ2-7|.
TGTGCCAGCAGCCCCGTTCCAGGTCTGAACGAGCAGTACTTC
CASSPVPGLNEQYF
>TRBD2|TRBV7-2|TRBJ2-5|.
TGTGCCAGCAGCTTAGCGGCGGGGGGGAGGGAGACCCAGTACTTC
CASSLAAGGRETQYF
>.|TRBV19|TRBJ1-1|.
TGTGCCAGTAGGCTCAGTTTGCAGGCTTTCTTT
CASRLSLQAFF
>TRBD1|TRBV2|TRBJ1-3|few
TGTGCCAGCAACCAACAGGGGGTGGTCTCTGGAAACACCATATATTTT
CASNQQGVVSGNTIYF
>.|TRBV28|TRBJ2-1|few
TGTGCCAGCAGTTTGATCGGGACTTACAATGAGCAGTTCTTC
CASSLIGTYNEQFF
>.|TRBV19|TRBJ2-1|.
TGTGCCAGTAGTACCCAGCGGGCGGACAATGAGCAGTTCTTC
CASSTQRADNEQFF
>.|TRBV7-9|TRBJ2-7|few
TGTGCCAGCAGCTTCTTTCAGGGGTCCTACGAGCAGTACTTC
CASSFFQGSYEQYF
>TRBD1|TRBV7-9|TRBJ1-5|.
TGTGCCAGCAGCCCGGACAGGCCGGGCGGAAGCAATCAGCCCCAGCATTTT
CASSPDRPGGSNQPQHF
>TRBD2|TRBV19|TRBJ2-5|few
TGTGCCAGTAGTACAGGACTAGCGGGCCTTCAAGAGACCCAGTACTTC
CASSTGLAGLQETQYF
>TRBD2|TRBV7-9|TRBJ2-3|.
TGTGCCAGCAGCTTATCCTCGCTAGCGGGGTTGTCAGATACGCAGTATTTT
CASSLSSLAGLSDTQYF
>.|TRBV7-2|TRBJ2-5|few
TGTGCCAGCAGCATTAGCCCCCACGGGTGGGAGACCCAGTACTTC
CASSISPHGWETQYF
>TRBD2|TRBV9|TRBJ2-5|.
TGTGCCAGCAGCGTAGCTGCCACTAGCGGCCAAGAGGCCCAGTACTTC
CASSVAATSGQEAQYF
>.|TRBV9|TRBJ1-1|.
TGTGCCAGCAGCTCTGTCGGGGGTGTAGGAGCTTTCTTT
CASSSVGGVGAFF
>TRBD2|TRBV6-6|TRBJ2-7|few
TGTGCCAGCAGTTATATTAGCGGGAGTTCGTCCGAGCAGTACTTC
CASSYISGSSSEQYF
>.|TRBV19|TRBJ2-1|few
TGTGCCAGTAGTAACCGGGAACGAGTACTTAGTGAGCAGTTCTTC
CASSNRERVLSEQFF
>.|TRBV9|TRBJ2-1|.
TGTGCCAGCAGCGTAGAAGGGTGGGGCCATGAGCAGTTCTTC
CASSVEGWGHEQFF
>.|TRBV4-1|TRBJ2-3|.
TGCGCCAGCAGCCAAGTGGGGAGGCTAGTCACAGATACGCAGTATTTT
CASSQVGRLVTDTQYF
>TRBD1|TRBV19|TRBJ2-3|.
TGTGCCAGTAGGGACAGGGGGGATACGCAGTATTTT
CASRDRGDTQYF
>.|TRBV12-5|TRBJ2-7|few
TGTGCTAGTGGTTTAGCAGTTGGGGGCCCCTACGAGCAGTACTTC
CASGLAVGGPYEQYF
>TRBD2|TRBV19|TRBJ2-4|.
TGTGCCAGTAGGGGCAGCGGGAGGGCCTCGAGCATTCAGTACTTC
CASRGSGRASSIQYF
>TRBD1|TRBV15|TRBJ1-1|few
TGTGCCACCAGGAGTACAGGGGACACTGAAGCTTTCTTT
CATRSTGDTEAFF
>TRBD2|TRBV2|TRBJ2-1|few
TGTGCCAGCAGTGTTAGTCCGCATTGGACTAGCGGGAGTGGGGATGAGCAGTTCTTC
CASSVSPHWTSGSGDEQFF
>.|TRBV29-1|TRBJ2-1|.
TGCAGCGTTGCTCGCGACTCCTACAATGAGCAGTTCTTC
CSVARDSYNEQFF
>TRBD2|TRBV5-1|TRBJ2-1|.
TGCGCCAGCGGTAAGGGACTAGAATGGGATGAGCAGTTCTTC
CASGKGLEWDEQFF
>.|TRBV21-1|TRBJ1-1|.
TGTGCCAGCAGCAGGAGTGGGGCGGCGAACACTGAAGCTTTCTTT
CASSRSGAANTEAFF
>.|TRBV15|TRBJ2-1|.
TGTGCCACCAGCAGAGGTGTCGAGGACTTCTACAATGAGCAGTTCTTC
CATSRGVEDFYNEQFF
>TRBD2|TRBV5-4|TRBJ2-1|.
TGTGCCAGCAGCTTATTACTAGCGGGAAACAATGAGCAGTTCTTC
CASSLLLAGNNEQFF
>TRBD1|TRBV6-5|TRBJ1-2|few
TGTGCCAGCAGTTACTCGAAGTTGATGACAGGGGATGGCTACACCTTC
CASSYSKLMTGDGYTF
>.|TRBV5-1|TRBJ2-1|few
TGCGCCAGCATACAGGACAGCAAGGACAATGAGCAGTTCTTC
CASIQDSKDNEQFF
>.|TRBV5-4|TRBJ2-2|.
TGTGCCAGCAGCCCGAGGTCGTTCGCGAACACCGGGGAGCTGTTTTTT
CASSPRSFANTGELFF
>.|TRBV21-1|TRBJ1-2|few
TGTGCCAGCAGCAAAGGTTCCTTTACAGGGCGCCCGGCTAACTATGGCTACACCTTC
CASSKGSFTGRPANYGYTF
>TRBD1|TRBV28|TRBJ2-5|.
TGTGCCAGCAGTCCTTCCGGGACAGCCCAAGAGACCCAGTACTTC
CASSPSGTAQETQYF
>.|TRBV28|TRBJ1-5|few
TGTGCCAGCAGTGATATTCAGTTTCCGGGACTACGGAATCAGCCCCAGCATTTT
CASSDIQFPGLRNQPQHF
>.|TRBV9|TRBJ2-7|.
TGTGCCAGCAGCGTAGGAGGAGAGGAGCAGTACTTC
CASSVGGEEQYF
>.|TRBV18|TRBJ2-7|few
TGTGCCAGCTCACCACGGGTCGGGATGCGACTAGTTCCCCTCGAGCAGTACTTC
CASSPRVGMRLVPLEQYF
>.|TRBV5-4|TRBJ2-3|.
TGTGCCAGCAGCTTGGGAATGTTTCGGGATACGCAGTATTTT
CASSLGMFRDTQYF
>.|TRBV30|TRBJ2-6|few
TGTGCCTGGAGCGCGTATAGGGTTTGGGGGCTACACTCTGGGGCCAACGTCCTGACTTTC
CAWSAYRVWGLHSGANVLTF
>TRBD2|TRBV6-1|TRBJ2-3|.
TGTGCCACCACTCCGACTAGCGGGATAGCAGATACGCAGTATTTT
CATTPTSGIADTQYF
>TRBD1|TRBV7-9|TRBJ1-2|.
TGTGCCAGCAGCCCCGGGACAGGGGGTTTGGTTGGCTACACCTTC
CASSPGTGGLVGYTF